These T cell receptor beta chains were read from a single sample in a study of long-term antiretroviral therapy in people with HIV. The repertoire was sequenced with immunoSEQ multiplex PCR; TCRdb's copy has only in-frame clones and lacks some. This sample has about 30,000 clones, with 80% found just once. This material consisted of unsorted PBMCs, taken 0.3 years after starting antiretroviral therapy. The receptors were gathered from a man between 35 and 55 years old with HIV. Both conserved end residues are part of each CDR3.

>TRBJ2-1|TRBV5-1
CASSRTVQSSYNEQFF
>TRBJ1-5|TRBV10-3
CAISESGTSNQPQHF
>TRBJ2-3|TRBV7-2
CASSLAVLGEQYF
>TRBJ2-7|TRBV6-5
CASSYSVRGRNEQYF
>TRBJ2-3|TRBV7-9
CASSPSGTSGTSTDTQYF
>TRBJ2-2|TRBV5-1
CASRQGLGTGELFF
>TRBJ1-1|TRBV5-1
CASSFRGGNTEAFF
>TRBJ2-3|TRBV28
CASSVTDTQYF
>TRBJ1-2|TRBV7-2
CASSLGGGTLGYGYTF
>TRBJ2-7|TRBV19
CASSPNVGYEQYF
>TRBJ2-7|TRBV6-1
CASSEWTSGGQQYF
>TRBJ2-3|TRBV29-1
CSGNRDKGHTQYF
>TRBJ2-1|TRBV12-5
CASGLGPGQGNEQFF
>TRBJ2-1|TRBV4-3
CASSQILGGSLSYNEQFF
>TRBJ2-2|TRBV5-4
CASSTVTSENTGELFF
>TRBJ1-4|TRBV4-3
CASSQDTELEKLFF
>TRBJ2-7|TRBV2
CASSGPGGGGYEQYF
>TRBJ1-4|TRBV28
CASSEPRLDLFF
>TRBJ1-2|TRBV5-5
CASSLDTMRGYTF
>TRBJ1-1|TRBV4-2
CASSPGRTAKLEAFF
>TRBJ1-1|TRBV28
CASIRGGENTEAFF
>TRBJ2-1|TRBV9
CASSVGRVYNEQFF
>TRBJ2-1|TRBV19
CASRHPGQGVAEFF
>TRBJ1-1|TRBV18
CASSPPVPIMNTEAFF
>TRBJ2-2|TRBV9
CASRPGAGGRSGELFF
>TRBJ2-5|TRBV2
CASGSPVETQYF
>TRBJ2-7|TRBV14
CASSQMMGQGPYEQYF
>TRBJ2-5|TRBV29-1
CSATDDQETQYF
>TRBJ2-3|TRBV27
CASSSPSGFTDTQYF
>TRBJ2-7|TRBV6-1
CASRLRTVSTGEQYF
>TRBJ2-5|TRBV5-6
CASTPSGGLGETQYF
>TRBJ1-2|TRBV9
CASAGSAYYGYTF
>TRBJ2-1|TRBV4-1
CASSQVGVSQFF
>TRBJ2-1|TRBV5-5
CASSFGLAGGAYNEQFF
>TRBJ2-2|TRBV9
CASSSANTGELFF
>TRBJ2-1|TRBV18
CASSPGTVSNEQFF
>TRBJ2-7|TRBV28
CASSLRVQQYF
>TRBJ1-2|TRBV5-6
CASSYDHGWTF
>TRBJ2-7|TRBV7-8
CASRARGGYEQYF
>TRBJ2-2|TRBV7-2
CASRIAGGHTGELFF
>TRBJ2-5|TRBV28
CASSLSGPPETQYF
>TRBJ2-7|TRBV4-1
CASSQTTSGTYEQYF
>TRBJ1-2|TRBV5-6
CASSRDRGRNYGYTF
>TRBJ2-4|TRBV11-2
CASSLGNGENIQYF
>TRBJ1-2|TRBV29-1
CSVDTQGYYGYTF
>TRBJ2-7|TRBV4-3
CASSQDWGEDSSYEQYF
>TRBJ1-4|TRBV19
CASSPGTGGKLFF
>TRBJ2-7|TRBV5-1
CASRQAPDTEQYF
>TRBJ2-3|TRBV7-9
CASSLASGGPTDTQYF
>TRBJ2-5|TRBV6-6
CASSPGEETQYF
>TRBJ2-1|TRBV18
CASSPMDEQFF
>TRBJ1-6|TRBV28
CASSVDLLRFYNSPLHF
>TRBJ2-5|TRBV5-6
CASSLDYLDRGHEQYF